This T cell receptor beta chain was identified in a study of cytomegalovirus exposure and HLA in healthy donors. Comment on this clone: What it binds is not known.

Primers included in the PCR were 60 Vbeta and 13 Jbeta primers. Data came from immunoSEQ multiplex PCR; TCRdb stores just in-frame clones and leaves some out. The sample has fewer than 200,000 clones, about 83% seen once. Overall study results and limits: In an earlier analysis, in about 530 donors, most V segments appeared productive either ~90% or ~30% of the time. The Asian-associated ancestry cluster reportedly had fewer N-insertions than the approximately 610-donor mean in a later analysis.

The clonotype comes from a woman in her twenties or thirties in good health and CMV-seronegative. The specimen sequenced was PBMCs.

The chain's CDR3 is CASSLETGTREQFF. DNA for the CDR3: TGTGCCAGCAGCTTGGAAACAGGGACCAGGGAGCAGTTCTTC. This chain links TRBV5-6 with TRBJ2-1; weak D call: TRBD1 (6 bases). The CDR3 covers 14 residues. Trimming shortened V by 0 bases and J by 10 bases, and 14 bases separated the two germline ends. CDR1 is SGHDT and CDR2 is YYEEEE in the germline V gene.